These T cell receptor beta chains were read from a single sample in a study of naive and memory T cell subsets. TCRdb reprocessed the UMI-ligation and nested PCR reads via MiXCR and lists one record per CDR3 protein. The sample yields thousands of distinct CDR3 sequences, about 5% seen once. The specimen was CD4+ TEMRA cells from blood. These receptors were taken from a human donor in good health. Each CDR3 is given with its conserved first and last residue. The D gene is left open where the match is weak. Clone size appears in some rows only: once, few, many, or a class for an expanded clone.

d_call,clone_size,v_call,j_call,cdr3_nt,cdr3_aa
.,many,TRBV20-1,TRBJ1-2,TGCAGTGCGAAGAAAACAGATGGCTACACCTTC,CSAKKTDGYTF
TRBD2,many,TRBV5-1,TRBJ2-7,TGCGCCAGCAGCTCACCCGGGACTAGCGGGAGGGCCGTCGGGGAGCAGTACTTC,CASSSPGTSGRAVGEQYF
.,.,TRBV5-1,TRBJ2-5,TGCGCCAGCAGCTTGGTTGGGCAGGGAGAGACCCAGTACTTC,CASSLVGQGETQYF
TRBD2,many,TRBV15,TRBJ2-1,TGTGCCACCAGCAGAGAGTCGGCGGGACTACGCTACAATGAGCAGTTCTTC,CATSRESAGLRYNEQFF
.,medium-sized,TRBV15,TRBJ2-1,TGTGCCACCAGCAGAGATAATCTGGTGGGAGGAAGCTACAATGAGCAGTTCTTC,CATSRDNLVGGSYNEQFF
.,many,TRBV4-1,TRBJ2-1,TGCGCCAGCAGCCAAGATGGGCAGAGAGACAATGAGCAGTTCTTC,CASSQDGQRDNEQFF
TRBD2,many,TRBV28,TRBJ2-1,TGTGCCAGCAGTTCGACTAGCAGATTTTACAATGAGCAGTTCTTC,CASSSTSRFYNEQFF
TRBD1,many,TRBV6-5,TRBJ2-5,TGTGCCAGCAGTTTTGACAGGGAGGAGACCCAGTACTTC,CASSFDREETQYF
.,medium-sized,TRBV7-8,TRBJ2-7,TGTGCCAGCAGCCCGAGGACCGTACTCTACGAGCAGTACTTC,CASSPRTVLYEQYF
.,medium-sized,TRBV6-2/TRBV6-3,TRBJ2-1,TGTGCCAGCAGTTACTTGGATGAGCAGTTCTTC,CASSYLDEQFF
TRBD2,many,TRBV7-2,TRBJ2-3,TGTGCCAGCAGCCCGAAATTTGGGGCGGGAGGCCACACAGATACGCAGTATTTT,CASSPKFGAGGHTDTQYF
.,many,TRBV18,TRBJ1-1,TGTGCCAGCTCACCAGGGAGGTCGGGGTGGCTCGCTGAAGCTTTCTTT,CASSPGRSGWLAEAFF
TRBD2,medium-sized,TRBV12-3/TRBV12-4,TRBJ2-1,TGTGCCAGCAGGGTGACTAGCGGGAGCTACAATGAGCAGTTCTTC,CASRVTSGSYNEQFF
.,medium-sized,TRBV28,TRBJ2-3,TGTGCCAGCAGTTTTAGGCTGCGGGTGAGAACAGATACGCAGTATTTT,CASSFRLRVRTDTQYF
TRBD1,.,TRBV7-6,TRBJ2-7,TGTGCCAGCAGCTTACGGGACAGGGGAGCCTACGAGCAGTACTTC,CASSLRDRGAYEQYF
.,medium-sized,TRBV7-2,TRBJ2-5,TGTGCCAGCAGCCGGGGGTGGAGCGACCAAGAGACCCAGTACTTC,CASSRGWSDQETQYF
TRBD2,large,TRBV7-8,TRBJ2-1,TGTGCCAGCAGCTTAGGACTAGCGGGAGCATACAATGAGCAGTTCTTC,CASSLGLAGAYNEQFF
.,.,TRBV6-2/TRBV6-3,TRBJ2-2,TGTGCCAGCAGCCAGTATGTCCCCGGGGAGCTGTTTTTT,CASSQYVPGELFF
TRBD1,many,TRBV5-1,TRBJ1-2,TGCGCCAGCAGTTATGACAGGGTCGGTAACTATGGCTACACCTTC,CASSYDRVGNYGYTF
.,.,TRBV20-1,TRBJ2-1,TGCAGTGCAAAGGTTGACCCGGACTCCTACAATGAGCAGTTCTTC,CSAKVDPDSYNEQFF
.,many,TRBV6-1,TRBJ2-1,TGTGCCAGCAGGGGATCCCGGGCCAATGAGCAGTTCTTC,CASRGSRANEQFF
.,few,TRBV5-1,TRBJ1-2,TGCGCCAGCAGCTTGGGCGTAACGGATGGCTACACCTTC,CASSLGVTDGYTF
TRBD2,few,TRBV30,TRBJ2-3,TGTGCCTGGAGTGTAGTTCGCGGGAGGAGGACAGATACGCAGTATTTT,CAWSVVRGRRTDTQYF
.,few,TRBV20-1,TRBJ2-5,TGCAGTGCCAAGGTCCGGCGGGCCCAAGAGACCCAGTACTTC,CSAKVRRAQETQYF
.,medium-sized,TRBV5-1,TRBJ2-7,TGCGCCAGCAGGATGACAGCTGACGAGCAGTACTTC,CASRMTADEQYF
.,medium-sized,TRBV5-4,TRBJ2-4,TGTGCCAGCAGCCCCTGGGGTGGCACGTCGGGAGCCAAAAACATTCAGTACTTC,CASSPWGGTSGAKNIQYF
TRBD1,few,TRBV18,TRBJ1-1,TGTGCCAGCTCACCACGACAGGGCACTGAAGCTTTCTTT,CASSPRQGTEAFF
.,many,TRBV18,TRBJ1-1,TGTGCCAGCTCACCAAAGAGGGAGAACACTGAAGCTTTCTTT,CASSPKRENTEAFF
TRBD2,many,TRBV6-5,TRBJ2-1,TGTGCCAGCAGTTACGTTCTAGCGGGAGGGGCCAATGAGCAGTTCTTC,CASSYVLAGGANEQFF
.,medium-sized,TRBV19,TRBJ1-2,TGTGCCAGTAGTAAAGACATAAGCGACTATGGCTACACCTTC,CASSKDISDYGYTF
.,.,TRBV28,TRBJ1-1,TGTGCCAGCAGTTCACCCGGTCCCAAGGGGACTGAAGCTTTCTTT,CASSSPGPKGTEAFF
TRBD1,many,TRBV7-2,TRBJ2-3,TGTGCCAGCAGCCCCAGGGGGTGGTGGAGTTCTAGCACAGATACGCAGTATTTT,CASSPRGWWSSSTDTQYF
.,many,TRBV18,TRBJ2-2,TGTGCCAGCTCACGGACCCCGACGAACACCGGGGAGCTGTTTTTT,CASSRTPTNTGELFF
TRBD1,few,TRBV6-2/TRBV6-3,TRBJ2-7,TGTGCCAGCAGCTCCGGACAGGGGCGGTCCTACGAGCAGTACTTC,CASSSGQGRSYEQYF
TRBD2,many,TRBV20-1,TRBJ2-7,TGCAGTGCTGAATCGACTAGCGGGGCCTACGAGCAGTACTTC,CSAESTSGAYEQYF
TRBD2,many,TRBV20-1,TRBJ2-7,TGCAGTGCTCTGGGGACTAGAGCCTACGAGCAGTACTTC,CSALGTRAYEQYF
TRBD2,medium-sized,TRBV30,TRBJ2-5,TGTGCCTGGGCACTAGCGGGAGGCAGTGCGGAGACCCAGTACTTC,CAWALAGGSAETQYF
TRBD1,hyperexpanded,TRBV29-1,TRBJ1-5,TGCAGCGTTCGGACAGGGGATCAGCCCCAGCATTTT,CSVRTGDQPQHF
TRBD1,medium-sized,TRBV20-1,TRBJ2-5,TGCAGTGCGGACGGGACAGCCGAGACCCAGTACTTC,CSADGTAETQYF